The rows below give T cell receptor beta chains drawn from one sample of a study of beta chain features in type 1 diabetes. Measured with immunoSEQ multiplex PCR; TCRdb has only the in-frame clones, and not every one. The sample lists more than 100,000 clones; around 30% were seen once. The sequencing input was central memory CD4+ T cells from blood. These receptors were collected from a woman aged 18-29 years with type 1 diabetes. Both conserved end residues are part of each CDR3. A D gene is named only where the DNA matches it firmly. Some rows mark clone size as missing; the rest say once, few, many or name a class of expanded clone.

v_gene,j_gene,d_gene,abundance,CDR3nt,CDR3aa
TRBV19,TRBJ2-7,TRBD2,few,TGTGCCAGTAAGACTAGCGGGAACTCCTACGAGCAGTACTTC,CASKTSGNSYEQYF
TRBV4-1,TRBJ2-5,TRBD2,few,TGCGCCAGCAGCCAAGAGACTAGCGGTCCACAAGAGACCCAGTACTTC,CASSQETSGPQETQYF
TRBV6-5,TRBJ1-5,TRBD1,-,TGTGCCAGCAGTTACGGGACAGGGCAGCCCCAGCATTTT,CASSYGTGQPQHF
TRBV2,TRBJ1-5,-,-,TGTGCCAGCAGTGACAGGGGTAATCAGCCCCAGCATTTT,CASSDRGNQPQHF
TRBV5-1,TRBJ2-6,-,-,TGCGCCACCCGCGTACTACCCTCTGGGGCCAACGTCCTGACTTTC,CATRVLPSGANVLTF
TRBV7-6,TRBJ2-3,-,-,TGTGCCAGCAGCTTATCCCCGGGAGACACAGATACGCAGTATTTT,CASSLSPGDTDTQYF
TRBV29-1,TRBJ1-1,-,few,TGCAGCGTTGCCCCCCGTTTGAACACTGAAGCTTTCTTT,CSVAPRLNTEAFF
TRBV4-2,TRBJ2-3,TRBD2,-,TGTGCCAGCAGCCAAGGTGGCGGGAGGGGTACTAGTACAGATACGCAGTATTTT,CASSQGGGRGTSTDTQYF
TRBV5-1,TRBJ2-3,-,-,TGCGCCAGCAGCTCCAGAACAGGTCCCACAGATACGCAGTATTTT,CASSSRTGPTDTQYF
TRBV2,TRBJ2-3,-,-,TGTGCCTTTATACCTAGCGTCCAGGGGGGTACGCAGTATTTT,CAFIPSVQGGTQYF
TRBV27,TRBJ2-2,-,few,TGTGCCAGCAGTTTATTCGGGAACACCGGGGAGCTGTTTTTT,CASSLFGNTGELFF
TRBV5-8,TRBJ2-3,-,few,TGTGCCAGCAGCTTCACCGGACTCACAGATACGCAGTATTTT,CASSFTGLTDTQYF
TRBV19,TRBJ2-2,TRBD1,-,TGTGCCAGTACCATTGACAGGGGAAAGACCGGGGAGCTGTTTTTT,CASTIDRGKTGELFF
TRBV14,TRBJ1-3,-,few,TGTGCCAGCAGCCACAATTTTGGAAACACCATATATTTT,CASSHNFGNTIYF
TRBV18,TRBJ2-5,-,-,TGTGCCAGCCGCAGCTACGGGAGCGCCCAAGAGACCCAGTACTTC,CASRSYGSAQETQYF
TRBV28,TRBJ1-1,TRBD1,-,TGTGCCAGCAGTTCGGCAGGGGGCAACGCTGAAGCTTTCTTT,CASSSAGGNAEAFF